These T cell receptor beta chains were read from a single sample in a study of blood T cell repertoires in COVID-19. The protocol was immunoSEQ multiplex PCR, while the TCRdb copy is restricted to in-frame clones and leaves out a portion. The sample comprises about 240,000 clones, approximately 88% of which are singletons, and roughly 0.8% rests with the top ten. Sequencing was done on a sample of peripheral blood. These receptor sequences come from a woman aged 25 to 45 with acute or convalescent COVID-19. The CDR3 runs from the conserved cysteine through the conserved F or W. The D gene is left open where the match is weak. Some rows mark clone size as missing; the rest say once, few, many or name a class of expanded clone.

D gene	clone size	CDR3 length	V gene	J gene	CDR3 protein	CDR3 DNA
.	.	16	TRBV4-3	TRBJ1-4	CASSQGAQGLNEKLFF	TGCGCCAGCAGCCAAGGAGCACAGGGATTGAATGAAAAACTGTTTTTT
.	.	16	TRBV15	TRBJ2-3	CATSRIGARYTDTQYF	TGTGCCACCAGCAGAATAGGGGCTCGATACACAGATACGCAGTATTTT
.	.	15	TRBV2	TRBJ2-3	CASSEWQGSTDTQYF	TGTGCCAGCAGTGAATGGCAGGGTAGCACAGATACGCAGTATTTT
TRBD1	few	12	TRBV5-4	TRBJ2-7	CASNDRGGEQYF	TGTGCCAGCAACGACAGGGGAGGAGAGCAGTACTTC
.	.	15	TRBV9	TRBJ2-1	CASSVAGSRSNEQFF	TGTGCCAGCAGCGTAGCCGGCTCTCGGAGCAATGAGCAGTTCTTC
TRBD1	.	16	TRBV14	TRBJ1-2	CASSKRPGQGARGYTF	TGTGCCAGCAGCAAAAGACCGGGACAGGGGGCGCGTGGCTACACCTTC
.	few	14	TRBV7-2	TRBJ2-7	CASSLSQGSNEQYF	TGTGCCAGCAGCTTATCCCAGGGGTCCAACGAGCAGTACTTC
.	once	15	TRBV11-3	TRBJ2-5	CASSLDLWLDKTQYF	TGTGCCAGCAGCTTAGATCTATGGCTAGATAAGACCCAGTACTTC
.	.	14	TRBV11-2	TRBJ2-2	CASSPGHNTGELFF	TGTGCCAGCAGCCCCGGACATAACACCGGGGAGCTGTTTTTT
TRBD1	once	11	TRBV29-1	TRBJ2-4	CSVNTGTGEYF	TGCAGCGTCAATACCGGGACAGGGGAATACTTC
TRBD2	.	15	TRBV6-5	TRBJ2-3	CASRPLAGTVDTQYF	TGTGCCAGCAGACCTCTAGCGGGAACGGTAGATACGCAGTATTTT
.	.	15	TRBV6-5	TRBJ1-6	CASTAGRQGGSPLHF	TGTGCCAGCACCGCCGGCCGGCAGGGTGGTTCACCCCTCCACTTT
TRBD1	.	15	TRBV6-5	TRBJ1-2	CASRIQGADGYGYTF	TGTGCCAGCAGGATACAGGGGGCCGACGGCTATGGCTACACCTTC
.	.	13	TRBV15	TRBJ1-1	CATSSGRRPEAFF	TGTGCCACCAGCAGTGGGAGAAGGCCTGAAGCTTTCTTT
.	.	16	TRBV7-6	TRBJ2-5	CASSSRLLSNMETQYF	TGTGCCAGCAGCTCTAGGTTACTATCCAATATGGAGACCCAGTACTTC
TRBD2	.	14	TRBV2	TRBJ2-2	CASKIWTSIGELFF	TGTGCCAGCAAAATCTGGACTAGCATCGGGGAGCTGTTTTTT
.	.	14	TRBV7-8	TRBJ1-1	CASSLGTPNTEAFF	TGTGCCAGCAGCTTAGGTACACCAAACACTGAAGCTTTCTTT
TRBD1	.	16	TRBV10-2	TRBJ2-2	CASYAPGQLLTGELFF	TGCGCCAGCTATGCACCGGGACAGCTGCTAACCGGGGAGCTGTTTTTT
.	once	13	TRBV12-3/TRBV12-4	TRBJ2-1	CASSLGSTDEQFF	TGTGCCAGCAGTTTAGGTTCCACGGATGAGCAGTTCTTC
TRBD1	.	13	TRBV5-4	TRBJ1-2	CASSHDRGHGYTF	TGTGCCAGCAGCCACGACAGGGGGCATGGCTACACCTTC